This is a list of T cell receptor beta chains from one sample in a study of blood T cell repertoires in COVID-19. Sequenced by immunoSEQ multiplex PCR; TCRdb stores in-frame clones only, minus some. This sample has 350,000 or so clones, with more than 70% found just once. The sample comprised peripheral blood. The source of these receptors is a woman in her twenties or thirties with COVID-19, enrolled during active disease. The CDR3 runs from the conserved cysteine through the conserved F or W. A row's size may be missing; if present it is once, few, many or a size class.

v_call: TRBV3-1/TRBV3-2; clone_size: NA; j_call: TRBJ2-7; cdr3_aa: CASQAGTEQYF
v_call: TRBV2; clone_size: once; j_call: TRBJ1-4; cdr3_aa: CASSDRGARPTNEKLFF
v_call: TRBV7-2; clone_size: NA; j_call: TRBJ2-5; cdr3_aa: CASSLVASAETQYF
v_call: TRBV7-9; clone_size: NA; j_call: TRBJ1-4; cdr3_aa: CASSTTGLGEKLFF
v_call: TRBV6-5; clone_size: NA; j_call: TRBJ1-1; cdr3_aa: CASSYSANTEAFF
v_call: TRBV5-4; clone_size: NA; j_call: TRBJ1-2; cdr3_aa: CASSKTGDGGYTF
v_call: TRBV5-5; clone_size: once; j_call: TRBJ2-3; cdr3_aa: CASSLGGLAGMTDTQYF
v_call: TRBV4-1; clone_size: NA; j_call: TRBJ2-7; cdr3_aa: CASSQRQGESYEQYF
v_call: TRBV29-1; clone_size: NA; j_call: TRBJ1-2; cdr3_aa: CSVRSSGAYGYTF
v_call: TRBV7-3; clone_size: NA; j_call: TRBJ2-1; cdr3_aa: CASSLGGAGRLNEQFF
v_call: TRBV9; clone_size: NA; j_call: TRBJ2-2; cdr3_aa: CASSPLVLAGVGELFF
v_call: TRBV10-1; clone_size: once; j_call: TRBJ1-4; cdr3_aa: CASPGEDEKLFF
v_call: TRBV5-1; clone_size: NA; j_call: TRBJ1-6; cdr3_aa: CASSLWSLDNSPLHF
v_call: TRBV10-2; clone_size: NA; j_call: TRBJ2-3; cdr3_aa: CASSESLAGTDTQYF
v_call: TRBV4-3; clone_size: NA; j_call: TRBJ2-7; cdr3_aa: CASSQDRDRGYEQYF
v_call: TRBV6-5; clone_size: once; j_call: TRBJ1-1; cdr3_aa: CASSYQGTVKTEAFF
v_call: TRBV5-5; clone_size: NA; j_call: TRBJ1-2; cdr3_aa: CASSLSDTTSYGYTF
v_call: TRBV28; clone_size: NA; j_call: TRBJ1-5; cdr3_aa: CASRLRPGQGIRPQHF
v_call: TRBV29-1; clone_size: NA; j_call: TRBJ2-2; cdr3_aa: CSVGATGGTGELFF
v_call: TRBV7-3; clone_size: NA; j_call: TRBJ1-2; cdr3_aa: CASSFGEYRGRGYTF
v_call: TRBV4-1; clone_size: NA; j_call: TRBJ1-5; cdr3_aa: CASSQVTGFDSDQPQHF
v_call: TRBV6-5; clone_size: NA; j_call: TRBJ2-6; cdr3_aa: CAVRQARSGANVLTF
v_call: TRBV6-5; clone_size: NA; j_call: TRBJ1-3; cdr3_aa: CASTRDRVAGNTIYF
v_call: TRBV5-1; clone_size: many; j_call: TRBJ1-4; cdr3_aa: CASSFSGEEKLFF
v_call: TRBV11-2; clone_size: NA; j_call: TRBJ2-1; cdr3_aa: CASSLVPAGGYNEQFF